Listed below are T cell receptor beta chains from one sample, sequenced in a study of blood T cell repertoires in COVID-19. TCRdb keeps only in-frame clones here, not all; method: immunoSEQ multiplex PCR. The data show 450,000 to 500,000 clones, with approximately 85% seen just once and about 3% held by the top ten. Sequencing was carried out using peripheral blood. These receptors all come from a human donor in a cohort sampled during active COVID-19. Each CDR3 is given with its conserved first and last residue. The order of the fields is V gene, J gene, clone size, D gene, CDR3 protein, CDR3 DNA. D genes are given only for firm matches. Clone sizes are given selectively: once, few, many, or a class where the clone is expanded.

v_gene: TRBV18; j_gene: TRBJ2-1; abundance: .; d_gene: TRBD1; CDR3aa: CASSRQGTVNEQFF; CDR3nt: TGTGCCAGCTCGCGACAGGGGACGGTCAATGAGCAGTTCTTC
v_gene: TRBV4-2; j_gene: TRBJ2-3; abundance: .; d_gene: TRBD2; CDR3aa: CASSQVLAGSTDTQYF; CDR3nt: TGTGCCAGCAGCCAAGTGTTAGCGGGAAGCACAGATACGCAGTATTTT
v_gene: TRBV5-1; j_gene: TRBJ2-1; abundance: .; d_gene: .; CDR3aa: CASSSLLSGEQFF; CDR3nt: TGCGCCAGCAGCTCGCTACTAAGTGGTGAGCAGTTCTTC
v_gene: TRBV25-1; j_gene: TRBJ1-3; abundance: few; d_gene: .; CDR3aa: CASSAPLMGPGNTIYF; CDR3nt: TGTGCCAGCAGTGCCCCATTAATGGGGCCTGGAAACACCATATATTTT
v_gene: TRBV7-3; j_gene: TRBJ1-1; abundance: once; d_gene: .; CDR3aa: CASSRGANTEAFF; CDR3nt: TGTGCCAGCAGTAGGGGCGCGAACACTGAAGCTTTCTTT
v_gene: TRBV19; j_gene: TRBJ1-6; abundance: .; d_gene: .; CDR3aa: CASSRTYYNSPLHF; CDR3nt: TGTGCCAGTAGTCGGACTTATTACAATTCACCCCTCCACTTT
v_gene: TRBV5-1; j_gene: TRBJ1-1; abundance: .; d_gene: .; CDR3aa: CASSLTGPSNTEAFF; CDR3nt: TGCGCCAGCAGCTTGACAGGGCCCTCCAACACTGAAGCTTTCTTT
v_gene: TRBV30; j_gene: TRBJ1-2; abundance: once; d_gene: .; CDR3aa: CAWSVPQEPPGYGYTF; CDR3nt: TGTGCCTGGAGTGTACCCCAGGAACCCCCTGGCTATGGCTACACCTTC
v_gene: TRBV19; j_gene: TRBJ1-3; abundance: .; d_gene: TRBD1; CDR3aa: CASSNGQGPGNTIYF; CDR3nt: TGTGCCAGTAGTAACGGACAGGGCCCTGGAAACACCATATATTTT
v_gene: TRBV7-9; j_gene: TRBJ1-2; abundance: .; d_gene: .; CDR3aa: CASSYSGGVNYGYTF; CDR3nt: TGTGCCAGCAGCTATTCCGGGGGGGTAAACTATGGCTACACCTTC
v_gene: TRBV19; j_gene: TRBJ2-7; abundance: .; d_gene: .; CDR3aa: CASSHLYPYEQYF; CDR3nt: TGTGCCAGTAGTCACCTATATCCCTACGAGCAGTACTTC